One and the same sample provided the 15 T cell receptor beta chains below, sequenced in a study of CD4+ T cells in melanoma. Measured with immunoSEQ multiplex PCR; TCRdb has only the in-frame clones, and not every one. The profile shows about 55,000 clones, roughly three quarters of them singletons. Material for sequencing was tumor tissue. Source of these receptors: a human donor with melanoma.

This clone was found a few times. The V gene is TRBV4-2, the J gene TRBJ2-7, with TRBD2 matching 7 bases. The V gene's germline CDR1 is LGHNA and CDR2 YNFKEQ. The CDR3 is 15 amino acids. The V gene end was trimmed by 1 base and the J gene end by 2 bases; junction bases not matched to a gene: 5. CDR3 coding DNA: TGTGCCAGCAGCCAAGGGGCGGGGGTGGCCTACGAGCAGTACTTC. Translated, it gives CASSQGAGVAYEQYF.

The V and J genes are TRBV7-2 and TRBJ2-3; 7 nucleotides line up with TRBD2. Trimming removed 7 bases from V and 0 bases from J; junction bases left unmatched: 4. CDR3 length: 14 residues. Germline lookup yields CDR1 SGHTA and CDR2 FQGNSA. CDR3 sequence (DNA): TGTGCCAGCATGTGGCGGGGGAGCACAGATACGCAGTATTTT. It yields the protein CASMWRGSTDTQYF.

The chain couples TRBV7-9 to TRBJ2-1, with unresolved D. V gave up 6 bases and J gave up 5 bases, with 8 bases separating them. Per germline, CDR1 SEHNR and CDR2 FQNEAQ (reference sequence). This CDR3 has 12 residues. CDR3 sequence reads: CASSRSDNEQFF. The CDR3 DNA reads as TGTGCCAGCAGTCGTAGTGACAATGAGCAGTTCTTC.

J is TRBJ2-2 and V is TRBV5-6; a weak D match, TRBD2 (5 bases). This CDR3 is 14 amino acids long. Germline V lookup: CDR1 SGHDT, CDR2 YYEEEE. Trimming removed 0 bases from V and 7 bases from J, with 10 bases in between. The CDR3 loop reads CASSLERAHGELFF. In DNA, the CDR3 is TGTGCCAGCAGCTTGGAGAGGGCACACGGGGAGCTGTTTTTT.

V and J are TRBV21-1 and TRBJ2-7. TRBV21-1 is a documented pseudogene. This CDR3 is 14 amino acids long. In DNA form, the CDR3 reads TGTGCCAGCAGCAAAGCGCTCCCCTCCTACGAGCAGTACTTC. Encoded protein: CASSKALPSYEQYF.

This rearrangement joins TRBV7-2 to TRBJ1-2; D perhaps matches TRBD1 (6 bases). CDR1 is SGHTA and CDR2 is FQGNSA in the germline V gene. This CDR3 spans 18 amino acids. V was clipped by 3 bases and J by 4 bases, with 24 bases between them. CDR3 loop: CASSFSGLTGSGFYGYTF. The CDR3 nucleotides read TGTGCCAGCAGCTTCAGCGGCCTTACAGGGTCAGGTTTCTATGGCTACACCTTC.

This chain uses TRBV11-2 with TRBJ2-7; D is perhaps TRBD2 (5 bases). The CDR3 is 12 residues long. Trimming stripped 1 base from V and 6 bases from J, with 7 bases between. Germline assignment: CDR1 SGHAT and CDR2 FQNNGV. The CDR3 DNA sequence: TGTGCCAGCAGCTTAGGCGGGCTCGAGCAGTACTTC. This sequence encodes CASSLGGLEQYF.

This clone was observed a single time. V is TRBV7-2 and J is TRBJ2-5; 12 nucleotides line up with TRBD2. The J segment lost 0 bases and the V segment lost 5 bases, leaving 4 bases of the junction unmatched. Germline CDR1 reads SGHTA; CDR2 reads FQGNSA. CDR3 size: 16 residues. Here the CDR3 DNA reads TGTGCCAGCAGCGCCAGACTAGCGGGGGACCAAGAGACCCAGTACTTC. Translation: CASSARLAGDQETQYF.

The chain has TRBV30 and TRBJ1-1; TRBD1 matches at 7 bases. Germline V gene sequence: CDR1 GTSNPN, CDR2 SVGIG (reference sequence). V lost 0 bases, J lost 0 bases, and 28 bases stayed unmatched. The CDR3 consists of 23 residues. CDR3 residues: CAWSVRYNYPISLGQHLNTEAFF. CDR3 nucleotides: TGTGCCTGGAGTGTACGATATAATTACCCTATATCGCTGGGACAGCATTTGAACACTGAAGCTTTCTTT.

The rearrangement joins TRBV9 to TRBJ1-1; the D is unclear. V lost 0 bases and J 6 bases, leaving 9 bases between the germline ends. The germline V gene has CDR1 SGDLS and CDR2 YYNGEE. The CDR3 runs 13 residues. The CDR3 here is CASSVGLDSEAFF. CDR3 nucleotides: TGTGCCAGCAGCGTAGGTTTGGATTCTGAAGCTTTCTTT.

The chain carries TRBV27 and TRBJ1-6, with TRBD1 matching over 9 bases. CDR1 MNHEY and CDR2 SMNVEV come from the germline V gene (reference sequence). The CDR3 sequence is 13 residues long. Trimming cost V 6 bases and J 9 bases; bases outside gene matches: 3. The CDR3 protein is CASRMTGGSPLHF. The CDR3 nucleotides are TGTGCCAGCAGGATGACAGGGGGTTCACCCCTCCACTTT.

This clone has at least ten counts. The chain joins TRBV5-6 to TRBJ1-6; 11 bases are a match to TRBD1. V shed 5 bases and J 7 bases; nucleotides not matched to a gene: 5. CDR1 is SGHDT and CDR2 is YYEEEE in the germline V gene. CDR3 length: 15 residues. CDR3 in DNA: TGTGCCAGCAGTTTCCGGGACAGGGGGAATTCACCCCTCCACTTT. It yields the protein CASSFRDRGNSPLHF.

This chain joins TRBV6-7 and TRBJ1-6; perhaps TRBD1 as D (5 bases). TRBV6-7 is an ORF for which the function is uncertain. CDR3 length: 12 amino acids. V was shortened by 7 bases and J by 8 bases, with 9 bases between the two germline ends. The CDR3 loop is CASNLGDSPLHF. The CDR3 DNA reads TGTGCCAGCAACCTAGGGGATTCACCCCTCCACTTT.

This chain's CDR3 is CAISDLDHANQPQHF. DNA of the CDR3: TGTGCCATCAGTGACTTGGACCACGCCAATCAGCCCCAGCATTTT. The J gene is TRBJ1-5, the V gene TRBV10-3; D ambiguous. Germline-derived CDR1 and CDR2 are ENHRY and SYGVKD. V dropped 3 bases and J dropped 3 bases, with 12 bases sitting between them. This CDR3 contains 15 residues.

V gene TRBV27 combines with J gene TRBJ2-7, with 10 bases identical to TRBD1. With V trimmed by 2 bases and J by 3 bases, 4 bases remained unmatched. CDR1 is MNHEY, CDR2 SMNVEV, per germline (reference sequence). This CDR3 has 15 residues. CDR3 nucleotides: TGTGCCAGCAGTTTAGGGACAGGGGCCTACTACGAGCAGTACTTC. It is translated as CASSLGTGAYYEQYF.